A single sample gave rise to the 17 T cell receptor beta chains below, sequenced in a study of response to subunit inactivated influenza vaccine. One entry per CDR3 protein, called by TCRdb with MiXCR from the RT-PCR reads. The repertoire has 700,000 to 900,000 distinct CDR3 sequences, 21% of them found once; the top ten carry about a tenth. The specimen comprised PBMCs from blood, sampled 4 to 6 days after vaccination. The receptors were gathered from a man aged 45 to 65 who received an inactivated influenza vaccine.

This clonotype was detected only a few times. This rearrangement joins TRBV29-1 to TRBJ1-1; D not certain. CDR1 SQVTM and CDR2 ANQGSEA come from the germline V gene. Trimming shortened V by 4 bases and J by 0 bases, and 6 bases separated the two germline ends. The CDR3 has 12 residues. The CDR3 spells CSVGPMNTEAFF. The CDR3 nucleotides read TGCAGCGTTGGGCCGATGAACACTGAAGCTTTCTTT.

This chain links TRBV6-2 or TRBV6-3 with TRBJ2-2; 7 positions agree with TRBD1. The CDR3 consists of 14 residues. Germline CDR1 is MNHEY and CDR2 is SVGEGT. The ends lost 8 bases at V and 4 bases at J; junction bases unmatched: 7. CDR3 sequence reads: CASGDRVATGELFF. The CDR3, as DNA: TGTGCCAGCGGAGACAGGGTTGCCACCGGGGAGCTGTTTTTT.

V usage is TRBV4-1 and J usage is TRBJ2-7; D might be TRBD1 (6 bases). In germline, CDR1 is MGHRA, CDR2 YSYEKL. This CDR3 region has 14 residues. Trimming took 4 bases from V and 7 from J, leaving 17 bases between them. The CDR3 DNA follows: TGCGCCAGCAGCCGAGGGACACCGATGGTAGAGCAGTACTTC. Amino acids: CASSRGTPMVEQYF.

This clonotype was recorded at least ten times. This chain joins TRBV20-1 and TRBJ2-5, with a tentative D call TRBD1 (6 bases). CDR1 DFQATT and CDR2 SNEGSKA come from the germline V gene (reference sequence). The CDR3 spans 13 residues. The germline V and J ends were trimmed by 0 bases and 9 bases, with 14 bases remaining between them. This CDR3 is CSARESAPGAQYF. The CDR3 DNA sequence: TGCAGTGCTAGAGAGAGCGCACCAGGGGCCCAGTACTTC.

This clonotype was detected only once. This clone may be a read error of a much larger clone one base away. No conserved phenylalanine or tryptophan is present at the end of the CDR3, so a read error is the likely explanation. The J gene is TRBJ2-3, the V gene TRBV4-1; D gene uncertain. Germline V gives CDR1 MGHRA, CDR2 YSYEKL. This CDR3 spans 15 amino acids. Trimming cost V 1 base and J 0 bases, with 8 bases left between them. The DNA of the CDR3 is TGCGCCAGCAGCCAAGTCGCTGAGAGCACAGATACGCAGTATATT. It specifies CASSQVAESTDTQYI.

CDR3 DNA sequence: TGTGCCAGCAGCGTAGAAAGCTACGGGACAGATACGCAGTATTTT. Translation gives CASSVESYGTDTQYF. The J gene is TRBJ2-3, the V gene TRBV9; no definite D call. The germline V and J ends were trimmed by 0 bases and 3 bases, with 11 bases remaining between them. CDR1 and CDR2 (germline): SGDLS, YYNGEE. The CDR3 is 15 residues long. The variable domain in full, completed from reference TRBV9 and TRBJ2-3, reads DSGVTQTPKHLITATGQRVTLRCSPRSGDLSVYWYQQSLDQGLQFLIQYYNGEERAKGNILERFSAQQFPDLHSELNLSSLELGDSALYFCASSVESYGTDTQYFGPGTRLTVL.

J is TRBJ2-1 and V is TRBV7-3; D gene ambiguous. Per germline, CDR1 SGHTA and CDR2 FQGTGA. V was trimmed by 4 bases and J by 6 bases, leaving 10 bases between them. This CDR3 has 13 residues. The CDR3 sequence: CASSSEWGNEQFF. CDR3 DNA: TGTGCCAGCAGCTCTGAGTGGGGCAATGAGCAGTTCTTC. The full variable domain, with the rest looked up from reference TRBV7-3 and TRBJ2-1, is GAGVSQTPSNKVTEKGKYVELRCDPISGHTALYWYRQSLGQGPEFLIYFQGTGAADDSGLPNDRFFAVRPEGSVSTLKIQRTERGDSAVYLCASSSEWGNEQFFGPGTRLTVL.

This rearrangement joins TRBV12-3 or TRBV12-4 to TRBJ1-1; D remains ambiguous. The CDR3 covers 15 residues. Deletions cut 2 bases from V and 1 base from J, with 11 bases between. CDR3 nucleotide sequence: TGTGCCAGCAGTTTAATCTCTTTTGGGAACACTGAAGCTTTCTTT. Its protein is CASSLISFGNTEAFF.

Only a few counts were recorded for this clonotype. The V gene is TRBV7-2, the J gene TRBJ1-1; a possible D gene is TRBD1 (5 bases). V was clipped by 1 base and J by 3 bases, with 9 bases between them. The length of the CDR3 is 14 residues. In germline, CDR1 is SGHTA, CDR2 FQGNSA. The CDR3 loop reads CASSLGGVDTEAFF. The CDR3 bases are TGTGCCAGCAGCTTAGGGGGCGTCGACACTGAAGCTTTCTTT.

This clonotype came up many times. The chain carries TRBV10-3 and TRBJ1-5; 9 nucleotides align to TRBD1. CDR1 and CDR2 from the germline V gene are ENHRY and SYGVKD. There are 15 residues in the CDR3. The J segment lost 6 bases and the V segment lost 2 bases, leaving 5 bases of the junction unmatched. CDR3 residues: CAISEGDRGSQPQHF. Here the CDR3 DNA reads TGTGCCATCAGTGAGGGTGACAGGGGGAGTCAGCCCCAGCATTTT.

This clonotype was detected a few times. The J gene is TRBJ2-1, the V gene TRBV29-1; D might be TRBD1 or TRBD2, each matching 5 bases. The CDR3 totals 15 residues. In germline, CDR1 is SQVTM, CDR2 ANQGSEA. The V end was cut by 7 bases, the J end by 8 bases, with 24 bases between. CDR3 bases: TGCAGCGCCCCCAGTCGCCGGGACGACCCACATGAGCAGTTCTTC. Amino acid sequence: CSAPSRRDDPHEQFF.

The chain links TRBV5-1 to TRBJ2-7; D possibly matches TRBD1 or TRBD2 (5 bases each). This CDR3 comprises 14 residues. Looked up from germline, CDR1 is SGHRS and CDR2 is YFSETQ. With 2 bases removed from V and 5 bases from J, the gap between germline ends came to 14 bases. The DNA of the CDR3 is TGCGCCAGCAGCTTATTGCTGATGGGGGACGAGCAGTACTTC. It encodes CASSLLLMGDEQYF.

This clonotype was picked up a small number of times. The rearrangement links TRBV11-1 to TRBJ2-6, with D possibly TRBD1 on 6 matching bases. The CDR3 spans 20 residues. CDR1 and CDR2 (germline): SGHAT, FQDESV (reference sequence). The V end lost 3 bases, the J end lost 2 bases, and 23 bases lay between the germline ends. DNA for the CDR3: TGTGCCAGCAGCTTTAGTGGCCTAACTACAGGGAGCCCTGGGGCCAACGTCCTGACTTTC. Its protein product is CASSFSGLTTGSPGANVLTF.

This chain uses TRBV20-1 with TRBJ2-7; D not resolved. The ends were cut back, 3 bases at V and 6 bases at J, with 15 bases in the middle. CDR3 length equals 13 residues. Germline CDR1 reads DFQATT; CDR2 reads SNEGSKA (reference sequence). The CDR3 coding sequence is TGCAGTGCTAGCGGGCCAGAGGTAGGCGAGCAGTACTTC. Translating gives CSASGPEVGEQYF.

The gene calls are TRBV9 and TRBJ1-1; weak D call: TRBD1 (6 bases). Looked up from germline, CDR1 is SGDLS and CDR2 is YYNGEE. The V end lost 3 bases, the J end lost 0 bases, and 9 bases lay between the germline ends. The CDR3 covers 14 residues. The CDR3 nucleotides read TGTGCCAGCAGCGGGGACACCCTGAACACTGAAGCTTTCTTT. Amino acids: CASSGDTLNTEAFF.

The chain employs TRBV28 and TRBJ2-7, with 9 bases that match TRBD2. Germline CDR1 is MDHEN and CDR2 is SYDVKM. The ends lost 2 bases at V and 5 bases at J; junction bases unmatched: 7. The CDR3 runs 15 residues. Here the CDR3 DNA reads TGTGCCAGCAGTTTAGGTCTAGCGGGAATCCACGAGCAGTACTTC. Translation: CASSLGLAGIHEQYF.

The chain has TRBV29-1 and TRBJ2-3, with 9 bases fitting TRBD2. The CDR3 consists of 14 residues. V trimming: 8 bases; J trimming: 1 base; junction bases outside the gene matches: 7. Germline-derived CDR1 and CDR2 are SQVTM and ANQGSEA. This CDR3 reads CSSKVAGGTDTQYF. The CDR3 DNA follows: TGCAGCTCGAAGGTAGCGGGAGGCACAGATACGCAGTATTTT.